What follows are 16 T cell receptor beta chains derived from one specimen sequenced in a study of response to subunit inactivated influenza vaccine. Each CDR3 protein gets one entry after TCRdb re-called the RT-PCR reads with MiXCR. The sample yields roughly 650,000 distinct CDR3 sequences, 14% seen once. The sample was PBMCs from blood, taken approximately 15 days before vaccination. Every receptor here comes from a man between 50 and 59 years old who received an inactivated influenza vaccine.

The chain couples TRBV5-8 to TRBJ1-2; D may be TRBD1 (5 bases). Germline CDR1 is SGHTS and CDR2 is YDEGEE. CDR3 length equals 12 residues. Trimming pared 7 bases from V and 2 bases from J, leaving 9 bases between. The CDR3 protein is CASSGDNYGYTF. The CDR3 bases are TGTGCCAGCTCTGGGGACAACTATGGCTACACCTTC.

The J gene is TRBJ1-1, the V gene TRBV20-1; the D is unclear. Germline-derived CDR1 and CDR2 are DFQATT and SNEGSKA (reference sequence). Trimming took 4 bases from V and 3 from J, leaving 9 bases between them. CDR3 length: 12 amino acids. The CDR3 here is CSATRWDTEAFF. CDR3 sequence (DNA): TGCAGTGCTACCAGGTGGGACACTGAAGCTTTCTTT.

The V and J genes are TRBV18 and TRBJ2-4; 9 positions match TRBD1. Unmatched junction bases numbered 8, after V lost 3 bases and J lost 8 bases. This CDR3 has 15 amino acids. Germline CDR1 and CDR2: KGHSH and LQKENI. The CDR3 reads CASSPLDRGGDIQYF. For the CDR3, the DNA is TGTGCCAGCTCACCCCTGGACAGGGGCGGAGACATTCAGTACTTC.

The table lists this clonotype with a few counts. The chain couples TRBV4-2 to TRBJ2-1; D may be TRBD2 (6 bases). V was cut by 1 base and J by 5 bases, with 18 bases left in between. The germline V gene encodes CDR1 LGHNA and CDR2 YNFKEQ. This CDR3 comprises 17 residues. The CDR3 DNA follows: TGTGCCAGCAGCCAAGGGGGCGGGACTCTCTACGACAATGAGCAGTTCTTC. It yields the protein CASSQGGGTLYDNEQFF.

This clonotype was seen more than once but under ten times. V is TRBV10-3 and J is TRBJ2-7, with D tentatively TRBD1 or TRBD2 (5 bases each). Trimming shortened V by 5 bases and J by 0 bases, and 11 bases separated the two germline ends. The germline V gene encodes CDR1 ENHRY and CDR2 SYGVKD. The CDR3 is 14 amino acids. The CDR3 region has the DNA TGTGCCATCAGTACCGGGACGGCCTCCTACGAGCAGTACTTC. It is translated as CAISTGTASYEQYF.

This clonotype was seen a few times. The CDR3 loop is CASSQDRGLLTDGYTF. In DNA, the CDR3 is TGTGCCAGCAGCCAAGATCGAGGGTTGCTAACTGATGGCTACACCTTC. The V and J genes are TRBV4-2 and TRBJ1-2; the D is unclear. CDR3 length equals 16 residues. Trimming shortened V by 0 bases and J by 6 bases, and 17 bases separated the two germline ends. Germline lookup yields CDR1 LGHNA and CDR2 YNFKEQ.

This sequence joins TRBV7-2 and TRBJ1-6, with D hard to call. Germline V gives CDR1 SGHTA, CDR2 FQGNSA. CDR3 length: 15 residues. V shed 3 bases and J shed 6 bases, with 12 bases lying between them. The CDR3 loop reads CASSFALALNSPLHF. CDR3 sequence (DNA): TGTGCCAGCAGCTTTGCACTGGCTCTTAATTCACCCCTCCACTTT.

The chain couples TRBV9 to TRBJ2-5, with 9 bases that match TRBD1. Per germline, CDR1 SGDLS and CDR2 YYNGEE. The CDR3 loop spans 14 amino acids. The V and J ends lost 3 bases and 3 bases, in that order; junction bases with no gene match: 3. The CDR3 loop reads CASSDRQGEETQYF. Written as DNA, the CDR3 is TGTGCCAGCAGCGACCGACAGGGGGAAGAGACCCAGTACTTC.

This clonotype was counted a few times. The chain uses TRBV12-3 or TRBV12-4 and TRBJ2-3, with TRBD2 matching 13 bases. The CDR3 is 17 amino acids. V shed 4 bases and J 4 bases; nucleotides not matched to a gene: 8. The CDR3 DNA is TGTGCCAGCAGTTCAATGGGACTAGCGGGGACACCAGATACGCAGTATTTT. Protein sequence: CASSSMGLAGTPDTQYF.

The chain recombines TRBV18 with TRBJ2-7; D may match TRBD1 or TRBD2 (6 bases each). The germline V gene encodes CDR1 KGHSH and CDR2 LQKENI. The CDR3 extends over 15 amino acids. Trimming took 5 bases from V and 5 from J, leaving 19 bases between them. CDR3 nucleotide sequence: TGTGCCAGCTCAAATCGACAGGACCGCGGGGACGAGCAGTACTTC. This encodes CASSNRQDRGDEQYF. The full variable domain, its missing parts supplied by reference TRBV18 and TRBJ2-7, is NAGVMQNPRHLVRRRGQEARLRCSPMKGHSHVYWYRQLPEEGLKFMVYLQKENIIDESGMPKERFSAEFPKEGPSILRIQQVVRGDSAAYFCASSNRQDRGDEQYFGPGTRLTVT.

The genes are TRBV20-1 and TRBJ1-2; 7 bases agree with TRBD1. Germline CDR1 DFQATT, CDR2 SNEGSKA (reference sequence). The CDR3 consists of 15 residues. V shed 6 bases and J 4 bases; nucleotides not matched to a gene: 14. This CDR3 is CSARRGGGVGYGYTF. Written as DNA, the CDR3 is TGCAGTGCCAGACGGGGAGGGGGCGTGGGCTATGGCTACACCTTC.

The chain recombines TRBV4-2 with TRBJ2-7, with D possibly being TRBD2 (6 bases). Germline CDR1 reads LGHNA; CDR2 reads YNFKEQ. This CDR3 comprises 16 residues. The V and J ends lost 0 bases and 6 bases respectively, with 18 bases between them. The CDR3 here is CASSQEFGSGGGEQYF. The DNA of the CDR3 is TGTGCCAGCAGCCAAGAGTTTGGTAGCGGTGGGGGCGAGCAGTACTTC.

This clonotype has more than one count but fewer than ten. V usage is TRBV12-3 or TRBV12-4 and J usage is TRBJ2-1; TRBD2 aligns across 11 bases. Unmatched junction bases numbered 7, after V lost 6 bases and J lost 3 bases. The CDR3 sequence is 16 residues long. For the CDR3, the DNA is TGTGCCAGCAGGGGTAGCGGGAGGGCCCTCTACAATGAGCAGTTCTTC. It translates to CASRGSGRALYNEQFF.

This clonotype was detected a few times. This chain uses TRBV7-9 with TRBJ2-5; 7 nucleotides line up with TRBD1. The CDR3 is made up of 16 amino acids. Germline V gene sequence: CDR1 SEHNR, CDR2 FQNEAQ (reference sequence). Trimming at V came to 6 bases and at J to 2 bases, leaving 12 bases not matched to a gene. CDR3 coding DNA: TGTGCCAGCAGTAAACCGGGACAGAGACAACAAGAGACCCAGTACTTC. Translated: CASSKPGQRQQETQYF.

This sequence joins TRBV20-1 and TRBJ2-3; TRBD2 is a possible D gene (6 bases). Germline values: CDR1 DFQATT, CDR2 SNEGSKA (reference sequence). This CDR3 contains 12 residues. The CDR3: CSLSGHTDTQYF. CDR3 in DNA: TGCAGCCTTAGCGGCCACACAGATACGCAGTATTTT.

The chain joins TRBV4-3 to TRBJ1-3; D gene uncertain. V shed 0 bases and J shed 0 bases, with 12 bases lying between them. Per the germline V gene, CDR1 is LGHNA and CDR2 is YSLEER. This CDR3 comprises 17 residues. DNA for the CDR3: TGCGCCAGCAGCCAAGATATACAGCCCAGCTCTGGAAACACCATATATTTT. Its translation is CASSQDIQPSSGNTIYF.